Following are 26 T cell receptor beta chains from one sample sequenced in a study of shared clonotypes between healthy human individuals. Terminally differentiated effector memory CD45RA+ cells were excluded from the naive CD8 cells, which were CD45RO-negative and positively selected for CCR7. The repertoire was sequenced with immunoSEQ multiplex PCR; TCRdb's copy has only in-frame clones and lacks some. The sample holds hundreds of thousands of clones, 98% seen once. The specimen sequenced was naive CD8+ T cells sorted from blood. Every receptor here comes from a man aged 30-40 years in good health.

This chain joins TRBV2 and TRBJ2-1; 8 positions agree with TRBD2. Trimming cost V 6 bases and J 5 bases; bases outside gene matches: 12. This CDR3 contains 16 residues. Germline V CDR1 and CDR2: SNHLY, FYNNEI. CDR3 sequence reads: CASSEDRGGYNNEQFF. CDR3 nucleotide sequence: TGTGCCAGCAGCGAGGACCGGGGGGGTTATAACAATGAGCAGTTCTTC.

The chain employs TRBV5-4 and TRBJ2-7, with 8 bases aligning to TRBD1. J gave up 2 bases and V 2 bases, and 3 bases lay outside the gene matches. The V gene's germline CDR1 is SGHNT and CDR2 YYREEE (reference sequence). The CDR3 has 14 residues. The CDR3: CASSLDRGPYEQYF. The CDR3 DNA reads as TGTGCCAGCAGCTTAGACAGGGGTCCCTACGAGCAGTACTTC.

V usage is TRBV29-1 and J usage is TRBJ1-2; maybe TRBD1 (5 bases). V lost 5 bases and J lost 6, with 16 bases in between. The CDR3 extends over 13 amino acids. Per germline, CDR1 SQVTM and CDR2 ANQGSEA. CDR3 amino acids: CSVPGLTKHGYTF. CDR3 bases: TGCAGCGTTCCGGGACTGACAAAGCATGGCTACACCTTC.

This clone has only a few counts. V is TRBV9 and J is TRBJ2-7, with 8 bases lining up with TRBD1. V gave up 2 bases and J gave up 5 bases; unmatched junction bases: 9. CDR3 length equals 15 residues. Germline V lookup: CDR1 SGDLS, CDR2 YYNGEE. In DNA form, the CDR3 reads TGTGCCAGCAGCGTCAAAGGACAGGGAGAGGACGAGCAGTACTTC. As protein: CASSVKGQGEDEQYF.

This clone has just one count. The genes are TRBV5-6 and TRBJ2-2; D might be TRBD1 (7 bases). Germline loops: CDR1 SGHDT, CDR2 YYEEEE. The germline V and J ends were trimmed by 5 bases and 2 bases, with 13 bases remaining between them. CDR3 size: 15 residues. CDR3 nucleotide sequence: TGTGCCAGCAGTCCTCAGGGGGGTAACACCGGGGAGCTGTTTTTT. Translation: CASSPQGGNTGELFF. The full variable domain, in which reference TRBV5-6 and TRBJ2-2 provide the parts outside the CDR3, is DAGVTQSPTHLIKTRGQQVTLRCSPKSGHDTVSWYQQALGQGPQFIFQYYEEEERQRGNFPDRFSGHQFPNYSSELNVNALLLGDSALYLCASSPQGGNTGELFFGEGSRLTVL.

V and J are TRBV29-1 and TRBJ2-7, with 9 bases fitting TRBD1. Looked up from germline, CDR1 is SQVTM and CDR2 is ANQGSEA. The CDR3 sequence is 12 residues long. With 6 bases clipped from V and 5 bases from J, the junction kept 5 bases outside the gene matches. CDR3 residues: CSVQGQGNEQYF. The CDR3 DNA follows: TGCAGCGTACAAGGACAGGGGAACGAGCAGTACTTC.

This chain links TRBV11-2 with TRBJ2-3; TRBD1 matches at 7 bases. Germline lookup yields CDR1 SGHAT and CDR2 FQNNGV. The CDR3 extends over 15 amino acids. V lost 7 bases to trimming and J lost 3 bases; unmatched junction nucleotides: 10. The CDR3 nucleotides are TGTGCCAGCACCAACGGACAGGTCGGGACAGATACGCAGTATTTT. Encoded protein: CASTNGQVGTDTQYF.

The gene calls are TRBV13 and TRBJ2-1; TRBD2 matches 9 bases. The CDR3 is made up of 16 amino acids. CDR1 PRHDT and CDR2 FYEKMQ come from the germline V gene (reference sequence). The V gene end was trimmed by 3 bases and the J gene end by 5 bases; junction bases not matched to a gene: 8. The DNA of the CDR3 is TGTGCCAGCAGCTTCTCCCAGACTAGCGGAAACAATGAGCAGTTCTTC. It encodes CASSFSQTSGNNEQFF.

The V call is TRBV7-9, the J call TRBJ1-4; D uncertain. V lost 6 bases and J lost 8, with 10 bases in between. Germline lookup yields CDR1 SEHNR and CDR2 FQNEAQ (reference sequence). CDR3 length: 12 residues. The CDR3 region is CASRRMGEKLFF. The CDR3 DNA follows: TGTGCCAGCAGGAGGATGGGGGAAAAACTGTTTTTT. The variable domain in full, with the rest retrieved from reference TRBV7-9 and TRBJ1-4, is DTGVSQNPRHKITKRGQNVTFRCDPISEHNRLYWYRQTLGQGPEFLTYFQNEAQLEKSRLLSDRFSAERPKGSFSTLEIQRTEQGDSAMYLCASRRMGEKLFFGSGTQLSVL.

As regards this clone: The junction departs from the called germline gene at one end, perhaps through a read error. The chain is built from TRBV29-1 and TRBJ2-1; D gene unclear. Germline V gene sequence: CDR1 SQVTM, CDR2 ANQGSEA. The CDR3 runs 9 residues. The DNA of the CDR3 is TGCAGCGTTGGACAAGACCGTGTCTTC. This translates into CSVGQDRVF.

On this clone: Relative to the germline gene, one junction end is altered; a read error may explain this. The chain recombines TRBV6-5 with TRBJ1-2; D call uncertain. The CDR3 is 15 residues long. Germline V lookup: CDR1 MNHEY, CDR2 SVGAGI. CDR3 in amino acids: CVSSYSYQVNYGYTF. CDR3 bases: TGTGTCAGCAGTTACTCTTACCAGGTCAACTATGGCTACACCTTC.

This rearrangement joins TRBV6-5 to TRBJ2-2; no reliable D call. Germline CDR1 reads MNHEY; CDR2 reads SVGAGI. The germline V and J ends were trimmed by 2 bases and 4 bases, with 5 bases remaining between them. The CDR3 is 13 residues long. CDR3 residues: CASSYPGTGELFF. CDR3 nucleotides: TGTGCCAGCAGTTACCCCGGCACCGGGGAGCTGTTTTTT.

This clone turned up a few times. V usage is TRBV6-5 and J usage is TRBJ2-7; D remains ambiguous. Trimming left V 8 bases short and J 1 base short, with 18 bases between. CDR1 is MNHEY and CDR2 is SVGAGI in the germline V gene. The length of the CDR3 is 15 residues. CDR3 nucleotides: TGTGCCAGCGGTACTCGGACGCTAACATCCTACGAGCAGTACTTC. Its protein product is CASGTRTLTSYEQYF.

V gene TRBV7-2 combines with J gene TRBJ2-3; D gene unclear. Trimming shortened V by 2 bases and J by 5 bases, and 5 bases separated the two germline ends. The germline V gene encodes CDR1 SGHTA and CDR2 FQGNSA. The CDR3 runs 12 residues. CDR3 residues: CASSLRVDTQYF. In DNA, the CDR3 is TGTGCCAGCAGCTTAAGGGTAGATACGCAGTATTTT.

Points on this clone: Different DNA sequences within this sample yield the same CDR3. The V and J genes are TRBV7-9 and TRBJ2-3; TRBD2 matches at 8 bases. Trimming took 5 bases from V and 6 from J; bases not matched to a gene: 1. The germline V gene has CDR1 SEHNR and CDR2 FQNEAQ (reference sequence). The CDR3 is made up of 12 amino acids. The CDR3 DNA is TGTGCCAGCAGCCGACTAGCGGATACGCAGTATTTT. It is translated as CASSRLADTQYF.

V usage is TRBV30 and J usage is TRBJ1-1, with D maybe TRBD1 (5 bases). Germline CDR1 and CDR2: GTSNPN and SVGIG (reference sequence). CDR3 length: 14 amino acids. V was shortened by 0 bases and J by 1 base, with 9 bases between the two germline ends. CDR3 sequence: CAWSVVTGNTEAFF. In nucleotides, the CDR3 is TGTGCCTGGAGTGTGGTCACAGGGAACACTGAAGCTTTCTTT. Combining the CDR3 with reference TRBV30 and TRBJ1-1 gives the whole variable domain SQTIHQWPATLVQPVGSPLSLECTVEGTSNPNLYWYRQAAGRGLQLLFYSVGIGQISSEVPQNLSASRPQDRQFILSSKKLLLSDSGFYLCAWSVVTGNTEAFFGQGTRLTVV.

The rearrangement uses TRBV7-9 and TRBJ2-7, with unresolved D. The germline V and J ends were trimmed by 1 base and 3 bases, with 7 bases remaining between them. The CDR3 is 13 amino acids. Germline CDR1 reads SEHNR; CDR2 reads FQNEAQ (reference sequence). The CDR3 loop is CASSLGRDYEQYF. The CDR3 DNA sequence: TGTGCCAGCAGCTTAGGACGAGACTACGAGCAGTACTTC.

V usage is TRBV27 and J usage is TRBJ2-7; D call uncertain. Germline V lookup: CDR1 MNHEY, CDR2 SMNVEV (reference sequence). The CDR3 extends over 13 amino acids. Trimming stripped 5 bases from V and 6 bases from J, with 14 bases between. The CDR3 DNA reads TGTGCCAGCAGTATCTTAAACTCCGGCGAGCAGTACTTC. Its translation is CASSILNSGEQYF.

In DNA form, the CDR3 reads TGTGCCAGCAGCTTAAGCGTCGGGACAGCTGGAAACACCATATATTTT. It is translated as CASSLSVGTAGNTIYF. V gene TRBV7-9 combines with J gene TRBJ1-3, with TRBD1 identical over 7 bases. This CDR3 comprises 16 residues. Germline CDR1 and CDR2: SEHNR and FQNEAQ (reference sequence). The V gene end was trimmed by 2 bases and the J gene end by 2 bases; junction bases not matched to a gene: 6.

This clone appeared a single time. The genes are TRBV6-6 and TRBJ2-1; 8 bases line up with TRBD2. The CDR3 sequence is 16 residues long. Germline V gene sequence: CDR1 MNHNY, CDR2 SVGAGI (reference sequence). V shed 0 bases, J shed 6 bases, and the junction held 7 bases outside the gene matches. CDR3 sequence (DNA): TGTGCCAGCAGTTACTCAAGGGCTAGCGGGCGCAATGAGCAGTTCTTC. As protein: CASSYSRASGRNEQFF.

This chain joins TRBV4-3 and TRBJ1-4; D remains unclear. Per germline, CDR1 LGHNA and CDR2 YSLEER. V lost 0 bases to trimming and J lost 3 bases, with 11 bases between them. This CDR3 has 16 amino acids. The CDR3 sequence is CASSQERWQANEKLFF. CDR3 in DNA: TGCGCCAGCAGCCAAGAAAGATGGCAGGCTAATGAAAAACTGTTTTTT.

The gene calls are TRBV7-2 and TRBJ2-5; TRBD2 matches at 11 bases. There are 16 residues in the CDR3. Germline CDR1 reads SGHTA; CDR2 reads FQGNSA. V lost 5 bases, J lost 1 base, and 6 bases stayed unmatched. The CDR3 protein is CASSKELAGAQETQYF. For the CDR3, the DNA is TGTGCCAGCAGCAAGGAACTAGCGGGAGCCCAAGAGACCCAGTACTTC.

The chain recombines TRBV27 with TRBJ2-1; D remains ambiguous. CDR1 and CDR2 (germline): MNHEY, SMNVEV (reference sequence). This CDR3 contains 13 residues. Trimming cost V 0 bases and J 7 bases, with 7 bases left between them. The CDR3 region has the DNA TGTGCCAGCAGTTTATCAGCCCAAAATGAGCAGTTCTTC. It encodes CASSLSAQNEQFF.

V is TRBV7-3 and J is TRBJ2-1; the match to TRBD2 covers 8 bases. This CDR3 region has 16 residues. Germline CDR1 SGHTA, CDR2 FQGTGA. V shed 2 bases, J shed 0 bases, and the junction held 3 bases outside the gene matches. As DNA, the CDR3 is TGTGCCAGCAGCTTAGCGGGAGGTCCCTCCTACAATGAGCAGTTCTTC. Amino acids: CASSLAGGPSYNEQFF.

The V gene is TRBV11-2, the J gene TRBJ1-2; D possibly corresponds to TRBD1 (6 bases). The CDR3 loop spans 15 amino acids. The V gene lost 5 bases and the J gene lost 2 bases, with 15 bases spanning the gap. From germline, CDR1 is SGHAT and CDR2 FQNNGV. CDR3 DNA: TGTGCCAGCAGCCCATATACCGGGACAAACTATGGCTACACCTTC. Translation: CASSPYTGTNYGYTF.

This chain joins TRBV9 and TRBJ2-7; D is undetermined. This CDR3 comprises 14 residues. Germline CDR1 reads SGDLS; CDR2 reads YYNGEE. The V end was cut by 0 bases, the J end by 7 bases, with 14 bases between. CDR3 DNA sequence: TGTGCCAGCAGCGTAGGTGGGGTAGCCCTAGAGCAGTACTTC. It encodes CASSVGGVALEQYF.